Many counts were recorded for the clone carrying this TCR beta chain. Its cognate antigen is unknown. V was shortened by 4 bases and J by 4 bases, with 10 bases between the two germline ends. From germline, CDR1 is SEHNR and CDR2 FQNEAQ (reference sequence). This CDR3 has 13 amino acids. These data are taken from a study of T cells in Graves' hyperthyroidism and ophthalmopathy. Exclusion followed for patients with uncontrolled infection, other autoimmune disease, pregnancy or lactation. Drawn at first hyperthyroidism diagnosis, the blood sample preceded any ophthalmopathy symptoms. Researchers took RNA transcripts and amplified the TCR beta CDR3 regions from them. First-round RT-PCR targeting the TCR CDR3 was performed with the HTBI primer set. Each CDR3 protein is one row after TCRdb ran MiXCR on the multiplex PCR reads. The table has about 260,000 distinct CDR3 sequences, 25% seen once. Study-level points and caveats: For ophthalmopathy, model prediction preceded onset by a median about 6.4 months.

The gene calls are TRBV7-9 and TRBJ1-1; D not resolved. This sequence originates from a man between 35 and 55 years old with Graves' hyperthyroidism that later progressed to Graves' ophthalmopathy. Sequencing was done on a sample of blood. The CDR3 protein is CASSSYMGTEAFF. The CDR3 region has the DNA TGTGCCAGCAGCTCATACATGGGCACTGAAGCTTTCTTT.